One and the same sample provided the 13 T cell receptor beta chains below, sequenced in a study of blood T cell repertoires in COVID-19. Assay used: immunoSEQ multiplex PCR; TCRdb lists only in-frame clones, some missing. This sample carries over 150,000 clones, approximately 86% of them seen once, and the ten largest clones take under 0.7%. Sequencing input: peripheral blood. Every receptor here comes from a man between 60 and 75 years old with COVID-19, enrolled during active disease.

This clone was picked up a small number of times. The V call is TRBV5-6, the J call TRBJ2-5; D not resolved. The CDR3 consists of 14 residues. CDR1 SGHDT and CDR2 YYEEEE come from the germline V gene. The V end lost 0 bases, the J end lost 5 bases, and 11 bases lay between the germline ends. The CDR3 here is CASSLVQARETQYF. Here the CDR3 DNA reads TGTGCCAGCAGCTTGGTCCAGGCACGCGAGACCCAGTACTTC.

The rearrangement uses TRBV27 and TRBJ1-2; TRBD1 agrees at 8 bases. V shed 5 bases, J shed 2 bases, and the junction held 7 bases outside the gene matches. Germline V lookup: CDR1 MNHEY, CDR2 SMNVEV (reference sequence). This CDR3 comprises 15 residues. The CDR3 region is CASSQGAIPNYGYTF. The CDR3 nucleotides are TGTGCCAGCAGTCAGGGGGCTATACCGAACTATGGCTACACCTTC.

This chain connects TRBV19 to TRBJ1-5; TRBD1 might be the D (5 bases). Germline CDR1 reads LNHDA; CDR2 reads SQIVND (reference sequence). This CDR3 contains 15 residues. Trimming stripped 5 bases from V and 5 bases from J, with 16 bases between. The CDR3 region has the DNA TGTGCCAGTAGTCGTAACTCCGGAGGGGATCAGCCCCAGCATTTT. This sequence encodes CASSRNSGGDQPQHF.

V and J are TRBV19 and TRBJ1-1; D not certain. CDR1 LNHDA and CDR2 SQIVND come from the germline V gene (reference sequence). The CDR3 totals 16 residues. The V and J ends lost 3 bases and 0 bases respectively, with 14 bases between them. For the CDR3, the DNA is TGTGCCAGTAGTATCCCTAGAGGGAACATGAACACTGAAGCTTTCTTT. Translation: CASSIPRGNMNTEAFF.

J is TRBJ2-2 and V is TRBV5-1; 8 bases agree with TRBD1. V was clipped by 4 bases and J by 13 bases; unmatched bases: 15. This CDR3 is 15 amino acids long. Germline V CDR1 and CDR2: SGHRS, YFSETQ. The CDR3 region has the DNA TGCGCCAGCAGCCCGGGACAGGTCCGACCTCGGGGGCTGTTTTTT. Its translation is CASSPGQVRPRGLFF.

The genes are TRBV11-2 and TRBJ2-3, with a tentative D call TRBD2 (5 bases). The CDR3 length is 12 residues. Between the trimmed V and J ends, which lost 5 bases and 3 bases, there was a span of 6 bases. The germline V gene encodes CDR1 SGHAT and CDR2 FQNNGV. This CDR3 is CASSPGTDTQYF. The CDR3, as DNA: TGTGCCAGCAGCCCGGGAACAGATACGCAGTATTTT. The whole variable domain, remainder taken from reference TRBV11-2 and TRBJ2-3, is EAGVAQSPRYKIIEKRQSVAFWCNPISGHATLYWYQQILGQGPKLLIQFQNNGVVDDSQLPKDRFSAERLKGVDSTLKIQPAKLEDSAVYLCASSPGTDTQYFGPGTRLTVL.

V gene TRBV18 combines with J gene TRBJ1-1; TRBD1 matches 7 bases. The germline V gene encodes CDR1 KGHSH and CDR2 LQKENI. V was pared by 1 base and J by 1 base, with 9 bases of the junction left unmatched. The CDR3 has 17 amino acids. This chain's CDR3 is CASSPLRTGNTNTEAFF. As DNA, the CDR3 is TGTGCCAGCTCACCACTAAGGACAGGTAACACGAACACTGAAGCTTTCTTT. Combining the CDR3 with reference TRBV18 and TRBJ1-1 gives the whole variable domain NAGVMQNPRHLVRRRGQEARLRCSPMKGHSHVYWYRQLPEEGLKFMVYLQKENIIDESGMPKERFSAEFPKEGPSILRIQQVVRGDSAAYFCASSPLRTGNTNTEAFFGQGTRLTVV.

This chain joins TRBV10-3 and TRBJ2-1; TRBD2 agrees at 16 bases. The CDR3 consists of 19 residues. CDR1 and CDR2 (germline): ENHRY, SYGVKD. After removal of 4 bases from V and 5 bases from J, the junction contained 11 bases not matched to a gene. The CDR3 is CAISGGTSGGAGDDNEQFF. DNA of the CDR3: TGTGCCATCAGTGGTGGGACTAGCGGGGGGGCAGGGGATGACAATGAGCAGTTCTTC.

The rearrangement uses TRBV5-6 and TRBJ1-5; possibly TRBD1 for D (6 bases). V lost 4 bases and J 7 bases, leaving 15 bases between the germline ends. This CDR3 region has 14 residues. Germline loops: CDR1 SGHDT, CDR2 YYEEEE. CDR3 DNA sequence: TGTGCCAGCAGCCCGAAGGGGGTACGGCAGCCCCAGCATTTT. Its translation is CASSPKGVRQPQHF.

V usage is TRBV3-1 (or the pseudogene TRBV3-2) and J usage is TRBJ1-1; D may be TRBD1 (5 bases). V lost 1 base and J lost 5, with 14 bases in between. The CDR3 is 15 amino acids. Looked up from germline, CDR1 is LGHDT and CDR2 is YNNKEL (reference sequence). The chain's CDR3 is CASSQGGSGGTEAFF. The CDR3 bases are TGTGCCAGCAGCCAAGGGGGGTCCGGGGGGACTGAAGCTTTCTTT.

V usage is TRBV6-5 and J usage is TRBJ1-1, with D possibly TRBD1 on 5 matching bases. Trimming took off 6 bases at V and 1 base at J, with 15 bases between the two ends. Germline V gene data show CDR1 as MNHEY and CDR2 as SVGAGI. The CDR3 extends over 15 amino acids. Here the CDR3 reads CASRDTGGANTEAFF. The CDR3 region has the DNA TGTGCCAGCAGGGATACTGGCGGGGCGAACACTGAAGCTTTCTTT.

CDR3 amino acids: CASSAGTGDYNEQFF. CDR3 DNA: TGTGCCAGCAGCGCCGGGACAGGGGACTACAATGAGCAGTTCTTC. V gene TRBV5-4 combines with J gene TRBJ2-1, with 10 bases aligning to TRBD1. The CDR3 sequence is 15 residues long. V shed 4 bases, J shed 3 bases, and the junction held 4 bases outside the gene matches. Germline CDR1 is SGHNT and CDR2 is YYREEE (reference sequence).

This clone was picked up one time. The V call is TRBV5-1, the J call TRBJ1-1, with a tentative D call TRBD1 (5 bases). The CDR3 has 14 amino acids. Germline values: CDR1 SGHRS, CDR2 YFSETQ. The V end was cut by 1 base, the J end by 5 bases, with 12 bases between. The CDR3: CASSLSGGGTEAFF. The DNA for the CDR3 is TGCGCCAGCAGCTTGTCTGGGGGGGGAACTGAAGCTTTCTTT.